One and the same sample provided the 23 T cell receptor beta chains below, sequenced in a study of CD8 T cells in Susac syndrome. After extraction with the RNeasy kit, roughly 0.45 to 1 ug of the RNA was reverse transcribed using random hexamers. MiXCR was run by TCRdb on the immunoSEQ multiplex PCR reads, yielding one entry per CDR3 protein. The sample shows about 120,000 distinct CDR3 sequences, around 92% of them seen only once. The sequencing input was CD8+ T cells from PBMCs. These receptors all come from a human donor in good health.

The chain combines TRBV6-1 with TRBJ2-3; D is possibly TRBD2 (7 bases). This CDR3 region has 14 residues. Germline V lookup: CDR1 MNHNS, CDR2 SASEGT. Trimming left V 6 bases short and J 4 bases short, with 14 bases between. The DNA of the CDR3 is TGTGCCAGCAGCGATCGGGGGGCCCCAGATACGCAGTATTTT. It is translated as CASSDRGAPDTQYF.

The chain carries TRBV7-2 and TRBJ2-3, with D hard to call. This CDR3 has 13 residues. CDR1 and CDR2 from the germline V gene are SGHTA and FQGNSA. With 1 base removed from V and 6 bases from J, the gap between germline ends came to 8 bases. The CDR3 reads CASSLELSDTQYF. CDR3 nucleotides: TGTGCCAGCAGCTTAGAACTATCGGATACGCAGTATTTT.

This chain links TRBV7-9 with TRBJ1-2, with 8 bases matching TRBD1. CDR3 length: 18 residues. Per germline, CDR1 SEHNR and CDR2 FQNEAQ (reference sequence). Trimming cost V 4 bases and J 1 base; bases outside gene matches: 14. The CDR3 sequence: CASSSQTRTGKNNYGYTF. The CDR3 DNA sequence: TGTGCCAGCAGCTCCCAAACGCGGACAGGGAAGAATAACTATGGCTACACCTTC.

The genes are TRBV7-2 and TRBJ2-1; 9 bases line up with TRBD2. This CDR3 contains 15 residues. The ends lost 5 bases at V and 7 bases at J; junction bases unmatched: 9. From germline, CDR1 is SGHTA and CDR2 FQGNSA. CDR3 amino acids: CASSRPRGGLNEQFF. The CDR3 bases are TGTGCCAGCAGCCGCCCGCGGGGGGGCCTAAATGAGCAGTTCTTC. The variable domain in full, completed from reference TRBV7-2 and TRBJ2-1, reads GAGVSQSPSNKVTEKGKDVELRCDPISGHTALYWYRQSLGQGLEFLIYFQGNSAPDKSGLPSDRFSAERTGGSVSTLTIQRTQQEDSAVYLCASSRPRGGLNEQFFGPGTRLTVL.

J is TRBJ1-2 and V is TRBV2, with TRBD1 identical over 7 bases. From germline, CDR1 is SNHLY and CDR2 FYNNEI. The CDR3 has 14 amino acids. V lost 4 bases to trimming and J lost 10 bases; unmatched junction nucleotides: 12. Here the CDR3 DNA reads TGTGCCAGCAGTGTCGACAGGGCCTTACGAGACTACACCTTC. Translated: CASSVDRALRDYTF.

The chain combines TRBV7-2 with TRBJ1-1, with no clear D. Germline CDR1 and CDR2: SGHTA and FQGNSA. The V and J ends lost 3 bases and 1 base respectively, with 6 bases between them. CDR3 length: 13 amino acids. In nucleotides, the CDR3 is TGTGCCAGCAGCTTCGACGGGAACACTGAAGCTTTCTTT. Translation: CASSFDGNTEAFF. The full variable domain, with the rest looked up from reference TRBV7-2 and TRBJ1-1, is GAGVSQSPSNKVTEKGKDVELRCDPISGHTALYWYRQSLGQGLEFLIYFQGNSAPDKSGLPSDRFSAERTGGSVSTLTIQRTQQEDSAVYLCASSFDGNTEAFFGQGTRLTVV.

The genes are TRBV19 and TRBJ1-5; TRBD1 might be the D (5 bases). Between the trimmed V and J ends, which lost 3 bases and 3 bases, there was a span of 12 bases. CDR1 and CDR2 from the germline V gene are LNHDA and SQIVND (reference sequence). This CDR3 has 15 residues. The CDR3 coding sequence is TGTGCCAGTAGTATCGGGGCGGGGCCCAATCAGCCCCAGCATTTT. Its protein is CASSIGAGPNQPQHF.

This chain uses TRBV9 with TRBJ2-1, with 9 bases identical to TRBD1. This CDR3 comprises 14 residues. Germline CDR1 and CDR2: SGDLS and YYNGEE. Trimming at V came to 4 bases and at J to 8 bases, leaving 7 bases not matched to a gene. CDR3 DNA sequence: TGTGCCAGCAGCCCCGGGACAGGGTCCGATGAGCAGTTCTTC. Its translation: CASSPGTGSDEQFF.

This clonotype is a singleton in its sample. The chain carries TRBV3-1 and TRBJ2-3; no firm D call. V dropped 0 bases and J dropped 7 bases, with 8 bases sitting between them. The germline CDR1 and CDR2 sequences are LGHDT and YNNKEL (reference sequence). The CDR3 is 13 residues long. The CDR3 reads CASSQEIRNTQYF. DNA for the CDR3: TGTGCCAGCAGCCAAGAGATACGCAATACGCAGTATTTT.

The chain joins TRBV6-5 to TRBJ1-3, with D tentatively TRBD1 (5 bases). The CDR3 length is 14 residues. Germline V gene sequence: CDR1 MNHEY, CDR2 SVGAGI. V gave up 6 bases and J gave up 4 bases, with 13 bases separating them. In DNA form, the CDR3 reads TGTGCCAGCAGCCCGACAGCCTTGGGAAACACCATATATTTT. This encodes CASSPTALGNTIYF.

This chain links TRBV6-5 with TRBJ2-1, with a tentative D call TRBD2 (6 bases). The ends were cut back, 0 bases at V and 3 bases at J, with 21 bases in the middle. The CDR3 is made up of 19 amino acids. The V gene's germline CDR1 is MNHEY and CDR2 SVGAGI. The CDR3 spells CASSYSAGGGDSGYNEQFF. The CDR3 coding sequence is TGTGCCAGCAGTTACTCGGCCGGAGGTGGGGATAGCGGCTACAATGAGCAGTTCTTC.

The chain employs TRBV7-9 and TRBJ1-5, with 8 positions matching TRBD1. The CDR3 runs to 19 residues. V trimming: 0 bases; J trimming: 0 bases; junction bases outside the gene matches: 10. Germline V gene lookup returns CDR1 SEHNR and CDR2 FQNEAQ (reference sequence). DNA for the CDR3: TGTGCCAGCAGCTTAGCCCACGGACAGGGATTTTCTAGCAATCAGCCCCAGCATTTT. Protein product: CASSLAHGQGFSSNQPQHF.

The V gene is TRBV7-2, the J gene TRBJ2-5; D is undetermined. The V and J ends lost 3 bases and 5 bases respectively, with 13 bases between them. This CDR3 contains 14 residues. Per the germline V gene, CDR1 is SGHTA and CDR2 is FQGNSA. The DNA for the CDR3 is TGTGCCAGCAGCTTTGGATCCCTTTATGAGACCCAGTACTTC. This gives the protein CASSFGSLYETQYF.

The genes are TRBV6-2 or TRBV6-3 and TRBJ2-6; D gene ambiguous. Germline V gives CDR1 MNHEY, CDR2 SVGEGT. The germline V and J ends were trimmed by 4 bases and 0 bases, with 7 bases remaining between them. The CDR3 length is 15 residues. The CDR3: CASSWTSSGANVLTF. The DNA of the CDR3 is TGTGCCAGCAGTTGGACCTCCTCTGGGGCCAACGTCCTGACTTTC.

The chain has TRBV4-3 and TRBJ1-1; D uncertain. The CDR3 has 19 residues. The V gene's germline CDR1 is LGHNA and CDR2 YSLEER. Trimming left V 0 bases short and J 2 bases short, with 22 bases between. CDR3 bases: TGCGCCAGCAGCCAAGATAGAGGATTGGGCAGCCGGTCTAACACTGAAGCTTTCTTT. Its protein is CASSQDRGLGSRSNTEAFF.

This clonotype was counted a single time. The chain uses TRBV29-1 and TRBJ1-1; TRBD1 might be the D (6 bases). The ends were cut back, 7 bases at V and 1 base at J, with 19 bases in the middle. CDR1 is SQVTM and CDR2 is ANQGSEA in the germline V gene. The CDR3 has 15 residues. For the CDR3, the DNA is TGCAGCGCCCACCTCAGGGGCCTGGGGAACACTGAAGCTTTCTTT. Translation: CSAHLRGLGNTEAFF.

The chain combines TRBV29-1 with TRBJ2-3; 7 bases agree with TRBD2. The CDR3 has 15 amino acids. The V segment lost 7 bases and the J segment 3 bases; nucleotides outside the gene matches: 13. CDR1 is SQVTM, CDR2 ANQGSEA, per germline. The CDR3 nucleotides read TGCAGCGGCGTCTCTAGGGCGGGAGATACAGATACGCAGTATTTT. Translating gives CSGVSRAGDTDTQYF.

The genes are TRBV20-1 and TRBJ2-5, with 9 nucleotides matching TRBD2. The CDR3 runs 15 residues. The V gene's germline CDR1 is DFQATT and CDR2 SNEGSKA (reference sequence). The J segment lost 4 bases and the V segment lost 0 bases, leaving 6 bases of the junction unmatched. CDR3: CSARDPSGKRETQYF. DNA of the CDR3: TGCAGTGCTAGAGACCCTAGCGGGAAACGAGAGACCCAGTACTTC.

This clonotype appeared a single time. The chain has TRBV7-2 and TRBJ1-4; the match to TRBD1 covers 7 bases. The CDR3 is 14 amino acids. V trimming: 4 bases; J trimming: 6 bases; junction bases outside the gene matches: 5. CDR1 and CDR2 from the germline V gene are SGHTA and FQGNSA. The CDR3, as DNA: TGTGCCAGCAGCTCACGACAGGGAGATGAAAAACTGTTTTTT. This codes for CASSSRQGDEKLFF.

This clonotype occurred a few times. V usage is TRBV13 and J usage is TRBJ2-5, with a possible D match to TRBD1 (6 bases). CDR3 length: 14 residues. The germline CDR1 and CDR2 sequences are PRHDT and FYEKMQ (reference sequence). V lost 2 bases to trimming and J lost 7 bases, with 14 bases between them. In nucleotides, the CDR3 is TGTGCCAGCAGCTTACGGGACACCGTTAGGACCCAGTACTTC. Protein: CASSLRDTVRTQYF.

The table lists this clonotype with a few counts. In DNA, the CDR3 is TGTGCCAGTAGTACCGGGACAGGGAATGAAAAACTGTTTTTT. Its protein product is CASSTGTGNEKLFF. The chain couples TRBV19 to TRBJ1-4, with TRBD1 matching over 9 bases. Germline CDR1 and CDR2: LNHDA and SQIVND (reference sequence). The V segment lost 4 bases and the J segment 5 bases; nucleotides outside the gene matches: 2. This CDR3 spans 14 amino acids.

The chain uses TRBV30 and TRBJ1-1, with 11 bases fitting TRBD1. Losses at the gene ends were 3 bases for V and 4 bases for J; bases not matched to a gene: 7. Germline CDR1 and CDR2: GTSNPN and SVGIG (reference sequence). CDR3 length: 15 amino acids. The CDR3 reads CAWSGQGALGTEAFF. The CDR3 DNA follows: TGTGCCTGGAGCGGACAGGGGGCCCTGGGCACTGAAGCTTTCTTT.

The chain carries TRBV20-1 and TRBJ2-2; 7 nucleotides agree with TRBD2. There are 16 residues in the CDR3. V was pared by 7 bases and J by 6 bases, with 17 bases of the junction left unmatched. The germline V gene has CDR1 DFQATT and CDR2 SNEGSKA (reference sequence). CDR3 sequence reads: CSDLHRAGREAGELFF. CDR3 nucleotide sequence: TGCAGTGACCTCCATAGAGCGGGGAGAGAGGCCGGGGAGCTGTTTTTT.